What follows are 8 T cell receptor beta chains derived from one specimen sequenced in a study of control samples from healthy donors and cancer patients. Sequencing was performed with immunoSEQ multiplex PCR; in TCRdb, only in-frame clones are kept and a portion is missing. In the table there are roughly 68,000 clones, about 83% of which are singletons. Sequenced material: blood. Receptors originate from a man aged 55 to 69 in good health.

The chain carries TRBV9 and TRBJ1-4; a weak D match, TRBD1 (6 bases). V was cut by 0 bases and J by 0 bases, with 15 bases left in between. The CDR3 runs to 18 residues. Germline values: CDR1 SGDLS, CDR2 YYNGEE. DNA of the CDR3: TGTGCCAGCAGCGTAGGAGGAGGCAGGGGCGCAACTAATGAAAAACTGTTTTTT. Its protein product is CASSVGGGRGATNEKLFF. Supplemented by reference TRBV9 and TRBJ1-4, the full variable domain reads DSGVTQTPKHLITATGQRVTLRCSPRSGDLSVYWYQQSLDQGLQFLIQYYNGEERAKGNILERFSAQQFPDLHSELNLSSLELGDSALYFCASSVGGGRGATNEKLFFGSGTQLSVL.

The genes are TRBV4-3 and TRBJ2-3; 7 nucleotides match TRBD2. Germline CDR1 reads LGHNA; CDR2 reads YSLEER. The trim removed 0 bases at V and 5 bases at J, leaving 8 bases unmatched. The CDR3 contains 16 residues. CDR3 sequence (DNA): TGCGCCAGCAGCCAAGATCTCAGCGGGATTGGAGATACGCAGTATTTT. Protein: CASSQDLSGIGDTQYF.

The DNA for the CDR3 is TGTGCCAGCGGCTGGTGGCTGAGCAGCTCCTACGAGCAGTACTTC. Translated, it gives CASGWWLSSSYEQYF. The rearrangement links TRBV14 to TRBJ2-7; the D is unclear. V shed 8 bases and J shed 0 bases, with 17 bases lying between them. Looked up from germline, CDR1 is SGHDN and CDR2 is FVKESK. There are 15 residues in the CDR3.

The genes are TRBV27 and TRBJ2-1; D is undetermined. V was cut by 2 bases and J by 0 bases, with 8 bases left in between. Germline V gives CDR1 MNHEY, CDR2 SMNVEV (reference sequence). The CDR3 is 15 residues long. CDR3: CASSLLYSSYNEQFF. As DNA, the CDR3 is TGTGCCAGCAGTTTACTGTATAGCTCCTACAATGAGCAGTTCTTC.

The chain recombines TRBV29-1 with TRBJ1-2; maybe TRBD1 (6 bases). Trimming took off 0 bases at V and 4 bases at J, with 12 bases between the two ends. Germline V gene sequence: CDR1 SQVTM, CDR2 ANQGSEA. This CDR3 comprises 14 residues. CDR3 DNA: TGCAGCGTTGAAGATCGGGGCAGGGGCTATGGCTACACCTTC. It codes for CSVEDRGRGYGYTF.

J is TRBJ2-1 and V is TRBV5-4; D uncertain. The CDR3 length is 14 residues. Germline CDR1 is SGHNT and CDR2 is YYREEE (reference sequence). The germline V and J ends were trimmed by 4 bases and 9 bases, with 17 bases remaining between them. CDR3 protein: CASSNTQTAAEQFF. CDR3 sequence (DNA): TGTGCCAGCAGCAATACTCAAACGGCCGCTGAGCAGTTCTTC.

J is TRBJ2-1 and V is TRBV21-1; the table's TRBD1 call for D was not verified on the DNA. TRBV21-1 is listed as a pseudogene. The CDR3 runs to 15 residues. This CDR3 reads CASSKGRSSYNEQFF. The DNA of the CDR3 is TGTGCCAGCAGCAAGGGGCGCAGCTCCTACAATGAGCAGTTCTTC.

This sequence joins TRBV2 and TRBJ2-7, with 10 nucleotides matching TRBD1. V gave up 5 bases and J gave up 6 bases; unmatched junction bases: 7. This CDR3 is 14 amino acids long. CDR1 SNHLY and CDR2 FYNNEI come from the germline V gene. CDR3 loop: CASSRDRGGSEQYF. CDR3 DNA: TGTGCCAGCAGTCGGGACAGGGGTGGTAGCGAGCAGTACTTC.